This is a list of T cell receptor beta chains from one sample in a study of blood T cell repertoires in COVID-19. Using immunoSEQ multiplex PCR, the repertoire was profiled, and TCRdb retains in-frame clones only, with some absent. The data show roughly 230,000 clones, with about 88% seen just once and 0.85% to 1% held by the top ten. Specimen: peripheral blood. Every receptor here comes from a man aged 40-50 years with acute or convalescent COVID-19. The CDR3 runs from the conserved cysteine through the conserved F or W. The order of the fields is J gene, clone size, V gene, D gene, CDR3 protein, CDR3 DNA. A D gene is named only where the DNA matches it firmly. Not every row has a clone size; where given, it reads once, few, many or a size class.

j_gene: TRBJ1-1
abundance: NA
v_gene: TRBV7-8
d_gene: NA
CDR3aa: CASSQEGQMSTEAFF
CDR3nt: TGTGCCAGCAGCCAGGAGGGGCAGATGAGCACTGAAGCTTTCTTT

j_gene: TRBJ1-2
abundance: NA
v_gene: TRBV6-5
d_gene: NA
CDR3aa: CASRPGGNYGYTF
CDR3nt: TGTGCCAGCAGACCCGGGGGGAACTATGGCTACACCTTC

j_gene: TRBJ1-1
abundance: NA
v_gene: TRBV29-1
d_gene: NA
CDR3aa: CSVSRGTEAFF
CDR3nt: TGCAGCGTCTCTCGGGGAACTGAAGCTTTCTTT

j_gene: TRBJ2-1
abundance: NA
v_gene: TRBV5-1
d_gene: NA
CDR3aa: CASSFPTGSDEQFF
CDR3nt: TGCGCCAGCAGCTTCCCTACAGGGTCGGATGAGCAGTTCTTC

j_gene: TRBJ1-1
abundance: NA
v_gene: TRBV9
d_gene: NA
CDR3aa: CASSVIWQATEAFF
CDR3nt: TGTGCCAGCAGCGTAATATGGCAGGCCACTGAAGCTTTCTTT

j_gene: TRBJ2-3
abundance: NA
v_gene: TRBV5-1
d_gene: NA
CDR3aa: CASSLNRPTDTQYF
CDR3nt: TGCGCCAGCAGCTTGAACAGACCCACAGATACGCAGTATTTT

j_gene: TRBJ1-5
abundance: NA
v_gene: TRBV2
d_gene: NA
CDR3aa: CASKGGAGNQPQHF
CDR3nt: TGTGCCAGCAAAGGGGGGGCCGGCAATCAGCCCCAGCATTTT

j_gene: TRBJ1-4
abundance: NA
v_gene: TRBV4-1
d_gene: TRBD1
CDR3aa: CASSQTGGIGKLFF
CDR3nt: TGCGCCAGCAGCCAAACAGGGGGAATCGGAAAACTGTTTTTT

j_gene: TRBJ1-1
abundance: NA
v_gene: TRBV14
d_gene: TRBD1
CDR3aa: CASSPRTGWDTEAFF
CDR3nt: TGTGCCAGCAGCCCCAGGACAGGCTGGGACACTGAAGCTTTCTTT

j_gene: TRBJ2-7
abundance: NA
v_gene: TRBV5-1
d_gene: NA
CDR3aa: CASSLGHGGSYEQYF
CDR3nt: TGCGCCAGCAGCTTGGGACACGGAGGATCCTACGAGCAGTACTTC

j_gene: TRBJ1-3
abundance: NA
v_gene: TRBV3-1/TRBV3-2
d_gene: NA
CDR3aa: CASSQEWGGRSSNTIYF
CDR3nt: TGTGCCAGCAGCCAAGAGTGGGGGGGGCGAAGTTCGAACACCATATATTTT

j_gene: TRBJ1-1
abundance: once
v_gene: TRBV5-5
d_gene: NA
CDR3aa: CASSLVYGDPRRDTEAFF
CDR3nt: TGTGCCAGCAGCTTGGTTTATGGGGACCCAAGGAGGGACACTGAAGCTTTCTTT

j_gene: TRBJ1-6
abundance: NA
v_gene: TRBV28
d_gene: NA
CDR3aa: CASSSLGGKSPLHF
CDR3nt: TGTGCCAGCAGTTCACTCGGGGGGAAATCACCCCTCCACTTT

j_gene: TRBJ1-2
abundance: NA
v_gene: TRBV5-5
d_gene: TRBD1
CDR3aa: CASSILTGVGGYTF
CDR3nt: TGTGCCAGCAGCATACTCACAGGGGTGGGAGGCTACACCTTC

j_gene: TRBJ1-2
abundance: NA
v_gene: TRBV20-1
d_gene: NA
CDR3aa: CSAAEGRGYTF
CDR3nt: TGCAGTGCGGCAGAGGGCCGTGGCTACACCTTC

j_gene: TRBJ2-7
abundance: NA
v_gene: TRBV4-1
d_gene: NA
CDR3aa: CASSFGGSYEQYF
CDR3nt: TGCGCCAGCAGCTTTGGCGGCAGCTACGAGCAGTACTTC

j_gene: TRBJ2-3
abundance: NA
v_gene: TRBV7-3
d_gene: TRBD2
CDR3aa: CASSFAGGHTDTQYF
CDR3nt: TGTGCCAGCAGCTTCGCGGGGGGGCACACAGATACGCAGTATTTT

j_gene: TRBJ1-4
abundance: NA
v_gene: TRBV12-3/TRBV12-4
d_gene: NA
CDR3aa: CASSSGEKLFF
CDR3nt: TGTGCCAGCAGTTCGGGGGAAAAACTGTTTTTT

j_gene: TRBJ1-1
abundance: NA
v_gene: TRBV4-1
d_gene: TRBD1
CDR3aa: CASSPRTGMVTEAFF
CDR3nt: TGCGCCAGCAGCCCTAGGACAGGAATGGTCACTGAAGCTTTCTTT

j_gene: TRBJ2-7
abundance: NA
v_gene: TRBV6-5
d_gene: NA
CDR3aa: CASRAREGQFEQYF
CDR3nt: TGTGCCAGCAGAGCTAGAGAAGGACAGTTTGAGCAGTACTTC

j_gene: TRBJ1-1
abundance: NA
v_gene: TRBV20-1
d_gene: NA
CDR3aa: CSARRQEAFF
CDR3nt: TGCAGTGCTAGACGACAGGAAGCTTTCTTT

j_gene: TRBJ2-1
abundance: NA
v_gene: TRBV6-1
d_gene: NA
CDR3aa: CASSDLGGSYNEQFF
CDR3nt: TGTGCCAGCAGTGACCTAGGAGGGTCCTACAATGAGCAGTTCTTC

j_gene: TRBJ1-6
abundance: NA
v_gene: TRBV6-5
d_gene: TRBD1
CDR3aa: CASSYSQGAQNSPLHF
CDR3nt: TGTGCCAGCAGTTACTCTCAGGGGGCGCAGAATTCACCCCTCCACTTT

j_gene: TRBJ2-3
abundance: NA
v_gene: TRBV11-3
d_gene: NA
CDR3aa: CASSLEFSDTQYF
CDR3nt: TGTGCCAGCAGCTTAGAGTTCTCAGATACGCAGTATTTT

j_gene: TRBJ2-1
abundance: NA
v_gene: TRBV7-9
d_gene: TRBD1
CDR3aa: CASSSEGRQGNEQFF
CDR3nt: TGTGCCAGCAGCTCCGAGGGGCGACAGGGTAATGAGCAGTTCTTC

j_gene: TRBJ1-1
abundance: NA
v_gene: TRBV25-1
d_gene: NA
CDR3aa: CASSGGVFTEAFF
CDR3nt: TGTGCCAGCAGTGGCGGGGTGTTCACTGAAGCTTTCTTT

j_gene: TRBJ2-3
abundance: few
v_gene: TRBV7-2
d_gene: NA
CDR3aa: CASSLMAGVADTQYF
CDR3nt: TGTGCCAGCAGCTTAATGGCCGGGGTCGCGGATACGCAGTATTTT

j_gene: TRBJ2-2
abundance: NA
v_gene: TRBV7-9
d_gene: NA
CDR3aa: CASSLLKGDTGELFF
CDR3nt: TGTGCCAGCAGCCTCTTGAAGGGGGACACCGGGGAGCTGTTTTTT

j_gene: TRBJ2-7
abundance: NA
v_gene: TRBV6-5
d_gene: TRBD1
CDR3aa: CASRDRDEQYF
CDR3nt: TGTGCCAGCAGAGACAGGGACGAGCAGTACTTC

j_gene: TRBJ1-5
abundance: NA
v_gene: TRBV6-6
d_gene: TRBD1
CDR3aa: CASSYKGASNQPQHF
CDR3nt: TGTGCCAGCAGTTACAAGGGGGCGAGCAATCAGCCCCAGCATTTT

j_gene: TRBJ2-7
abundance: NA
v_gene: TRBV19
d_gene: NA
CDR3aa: CASSITRGIEQYF
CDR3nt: TGTGCCAGTAGCATCACCCGGGGGATCGAGCAGTACTTC

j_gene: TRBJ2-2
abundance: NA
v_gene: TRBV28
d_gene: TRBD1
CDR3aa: CASSSWDRGNTGELFF
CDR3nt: TGTGCCAGCAGTTCCTGGGACAGGGGAAACACCGGGGAGCTGTTTTTT

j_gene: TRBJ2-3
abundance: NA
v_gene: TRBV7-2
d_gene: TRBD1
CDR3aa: CASSATGWYTDTQYF
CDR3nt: TGTGCCAGCAGCGCGACAGGGTGGTACACAGATACGCAGTATTTT

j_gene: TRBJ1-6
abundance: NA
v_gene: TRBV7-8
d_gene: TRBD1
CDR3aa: CASSYGTANNSPLHF
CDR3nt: TGTGCCAGCAGCTACGGGACAGCGAATAATTCACCCCTCCACTTT

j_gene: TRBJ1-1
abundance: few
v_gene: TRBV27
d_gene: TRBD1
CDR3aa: CASSATAGQGRAFF
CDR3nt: TGTGCCAGCAGTGCTACCGCGGGACAGGGAAGGGCTTTCTTT

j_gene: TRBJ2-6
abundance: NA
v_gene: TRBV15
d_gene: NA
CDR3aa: CATSRGVYSGANVLTF
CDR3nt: TGTGCCACCAGCAGAGGTGTGTACTCTGGGGCCAACGTCCTGACTTTC

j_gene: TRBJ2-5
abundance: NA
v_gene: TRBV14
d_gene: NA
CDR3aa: CASSQDRRQYF
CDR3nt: TGTGCCAGCAGCCAAGATCGGAGGCAGTACTTC

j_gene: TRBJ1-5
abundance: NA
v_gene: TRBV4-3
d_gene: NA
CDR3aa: CASSQDSSGAKGNQPQHF
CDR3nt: TGCGCCAGCAGCCAAGATTCATCAGGGGCGAAGGGCAATCAGCCCCAGCATTTT

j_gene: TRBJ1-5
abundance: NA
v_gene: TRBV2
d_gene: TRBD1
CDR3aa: CASQRQGGNQPQHF
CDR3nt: TGTGCCAGTCAGAGACAGGGGGGCAATCAGCCCCAGCATTTT

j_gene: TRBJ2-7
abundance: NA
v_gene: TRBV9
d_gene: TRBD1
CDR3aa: CASSAFGEQGLDEQYF
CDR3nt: TGTGCCAGCAGCGCCTTTGGGGAACAGGGGCTCGACGAGCAGTACTTC

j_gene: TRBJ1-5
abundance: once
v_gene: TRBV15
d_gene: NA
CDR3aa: CATSRDYRERGQPQHF
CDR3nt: TGTGCCACCAGCAGAGATTACAGGGAGAGGGGTCAGCCCCAGCATTTT

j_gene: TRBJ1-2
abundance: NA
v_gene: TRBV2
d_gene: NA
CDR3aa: CASSVSYSYGYTF
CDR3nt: TGTGCCAGCAGCGTTTCCTACAGCTATGGCTACACCTTC

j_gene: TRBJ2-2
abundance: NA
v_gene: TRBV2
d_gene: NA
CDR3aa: CASSVTATGELFF
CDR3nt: TGTGCCAGCAGCGTTACAGCTACCGGGGAGCTGTTTTTT

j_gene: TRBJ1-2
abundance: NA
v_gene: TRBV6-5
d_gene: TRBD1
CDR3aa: CASSRQGTGGYTF
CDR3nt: TGTGCCAGCAGTAGACAGGGGACCGGCGGCTACACCTTC

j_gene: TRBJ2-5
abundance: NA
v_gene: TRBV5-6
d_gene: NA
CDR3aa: CASSLNGEMETQYF
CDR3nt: TGTGCCAGCAGTTTGAATGGGGAGATGGAGACCCAGTACTTC

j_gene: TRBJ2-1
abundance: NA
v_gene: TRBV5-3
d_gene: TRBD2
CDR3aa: CARSRGDGYNEQFF
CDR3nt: TGTGCCAGAAGCCGGGGGGACGGATACAATGAGCAGTTCTTC

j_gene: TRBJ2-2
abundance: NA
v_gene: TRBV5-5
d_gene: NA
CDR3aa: CASSLHGSGVPGELFF
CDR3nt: TGTGCCAGCAGCTTGCATGGTTCAGGGGTTCCCGGGGAGCTGTTTTTT

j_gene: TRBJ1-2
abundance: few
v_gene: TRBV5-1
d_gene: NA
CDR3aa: CASSGRTPNYGYTF
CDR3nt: TGCGCCAGCAGCGGACGGACACCCAACTATGGCTACACCTTC

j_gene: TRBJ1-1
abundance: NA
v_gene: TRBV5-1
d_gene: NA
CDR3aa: CASSFAGPQGTEAFF
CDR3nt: TGCGCCAGCAGCTTCGCCGGGCCCCAGGGCACTGAAGCTTTCTTT

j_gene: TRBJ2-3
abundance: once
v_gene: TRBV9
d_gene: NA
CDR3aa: CASSVLVDSDTQYF
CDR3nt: TGTGCCAGCAGCGTACTAGTTGATTCAGATACGCAGTATTTT

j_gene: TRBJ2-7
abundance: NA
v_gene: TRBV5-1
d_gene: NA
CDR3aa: CASKESGANDEQYF
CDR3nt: TGCGCCAGCAAGGAGTCTGGGGCGAACGACGAGCAGTACTTC